This entry lists 13 T cell receptor beta chains sequenced from one sample in a study of technical replicates of blood from several donors. Measured with immunoSEQ multiplex PCR; TCRdb has only the in-frame clones, and not every one. The profile shows 95,000 to 100,000 clones, 96% of them singletons. The specimen was T cells isolated from PBMCs. The receptor source for this set is a human donor in good health.

Only a few counts were recorded for this clone. This rearrangement joins TRBV19 to TRBJ1-5, with 10 bases fitting TRBD1. J gave up 2 bases and V 4 bases, and 5 bases lay outside the gene matches. Per germline, CDR1 LNHDA and CDR2 SQIVND (reference sequence). This CDR3 is 16 amino acids long. CDR3 loop: CASSTIGTGGNQPQHF. The CDR3 region has the DNA TGTGCCAGTAGTACCATAGGGACAGGGGGCAATCAGCCCCAGCATTTT.

This clone has just one count. CDR3 loop: CASSPRTRSVTDTQYF. CDR3 sequence (DNA): TGTGCCAGCAGCCCCCGGACTAGATCGGTCACAGATACGCAGTATTTT. The chain combines TRBV7-9 with TRBJ2-3; 7 bases are shared with TRBD2. The germline V gene has CDR1 SEHNR and CDR2 FQNEAQ (reference sequence). This CDR3 has 16 residues. V gave up 5 bases and J gave up 2 bases; unmatched junction bases: 10. The complete variable domain, with remaining parts taken from reference TRBV7-9 and TRBJ2-3, reads DTGVSQNPRHKITKRGQNVTFRCDPISEHNRLYWYRQTLGQGPEFLTYFQNEAQLEKSRLLSDRFSAERPKGSFSTLEIQRTEQGDSAMYLCASSPRTRSVTDTQYFGPGTRLTVL.

The chain couples TRBV5-1 to TRBJ2-7, with 13 positions matching TRBD2. The CDR3 runs 17 residues. In germline, CDR1 is SGHRS, CDR2 YFSETQ. J lost 5 bases, V lost 0 bases, and 8 bases had no gene match. The CDR3 here is CASSLGILAGGNDEQYF. In DNA form, the CDR3 reads TGCGCCAGCAGCTTGGGTATACTAGCGGGAGGGAACGACGAGCAGTACTTC.

The chain couples TRBV5-5 to TRBJ2-1; 11 positions match TRBD1. Germline values: CDR1 SGHKS, CDR2 YYEKEE (reference sequence). CDR3 size: 14 residues. Trimming took 4 bases from V and 5 from J; bases not matched to a gene: 2. Here the CDR3 DNA reads TGTGCCAGCAGCCCGGGACAGGGGGACAATGAGCAGTTCTTC. This translates into CASSPGQGDNEQFF.

The V and J genes are TRBV4-1 and TRBJ2-2; 7 bases align to TRBD1. After removal of 0 bases from V and 6 bases from J, the junction contained 13 bases not matched to a gene. This CDR3 has 18 residues. CDR1 is MGHRA, CDR2 YSYEKL, per germline. DNA of the CDR3: TGCGCCAGCAGCCAAGAACAATTTAGGGGGCTCCGGGCCGGGGAGCTGTTTTTT. This translates into CASSQEQFRGLRAGELFF.

The chain links TRBV7-2 to TRBJ1-2; D is perhaps TRBD1 (5 bases). Looked up from germline, CDR1 is SGHTA and CDR2 is FQGNSA. The CDR3 is 15 amino acids. The V end was cut by 1 base, the J end by 2 bases, with 11 bases between. CDR3 coding DNA: TGTGCCAGCAGCTTAGTAACTGGGGCGAACTATGGCTACACCTTC. Its translation: CASSLVTGANYGYTF.

V usage is TRBV5-1 and J usage is TRBJ2-7, with 9 bases lining up with TRBD1. Trimming took 4 bases from V and 3 from J; bases not matched to a gene: 8. Per the germline V gene, CDR1 is SGHRS and CDR2 is YFSETQ. The CDR3 runs to 15 residues. In DNA form, the CDR3 reads TGCGCCAGCAGCCCCCCGGGACAGGGCTTCTACGAGCAGTACTTC. This encodes CASSPPGQGFYEQYF.

The chain employs TRBV18 and TRBJ1-5; TRBD1 might be the D (5 bases). Trimming shortened V by 1 base and J by 4 bases, and 11 bases separated the two germline ends. The CDR3 has 15 amino acids. In germline, CDR1 is KGHSH, CDR2 LQKENI. CDR3 sequence reads: CASSPLSQGNQPQHF. DNA for the CDR3: TGTGCCAGCTCACCACTGAGTCAGGGTAATCAGCCCCAGCATTTT.

In nucleotides, the CDR3 is TGTGCCAGCAGCGGAGACAGGGTAGATGGAAAACTGTTTTTT. Translation: CASSGDRVDGKLFF. The chain links TRBV5-5 to TRBJ1-4; 7 nucleotides match TRBD1. Germline V CDR1 and CDR2: SGHKS, YYEKEE (reference sequence). The CDR3 is 14 amino acids. Losses at the gene ends were 4 bases for V and 10 bases for J; bases not matched to a gene: 10.

The chain links TRBV25-1 to TRBJ2-1; TRBD2 aligns across 13 bases. CDR1 and CDR2 from the germline V gene are MGHDK and SYGVNS. The CDR3 totals 17 residues. Trimming cost V 3 bases and J 9 bases; bases outside gene matches: 11. The CDR3: CASSDWTSGSYMAEQFF. CDR3 in DNA: TGTGCCAGCAGTGATTGGACTAGCGGGAGCTATATGGCTGAGCAGTTCTTC.

This clone was seen a single time. The chain is built from TRBV7-9 and TRBJ2-5, with D possibly being TRBD1 (5 bases). Germline V gene lookup returns CDR1 SEHNR and CDR2 FQNEAQ (reference sequence). The CDR3 runs 15 residues. V was clipped by 5 bases and J by 5 bases, with 18 bases between them. CDR3 region: CASSAQGQGIETQYF. The CDR3 coding sequence is TGTGCCAGCAGCGCCCAGGGTCAAGGGATCGAGACCCAGTACTTC. The complete variable domain, with remaining parts taken from reference TRBV7-9 and TRBJ2-5, reads DTGVSQNPRHKITKRGQNVTFRCDPISEHNRLYWYRQTLGQGPEFLTYFQNEAQLEKSRLLSDRFSAERPKGSFSTLEIQRTEQGDSAMYLCASSAQGQGIETQYFGPGTRLLVL.

The CDR3 coding sequence is TGTGCCAGCAGTCGACAGGGAGAGACCCAGTACTTC. It codes for CASSRQGETQYF. The J gene is TRBJ2-5, the V gene TRBV27; 7 bases line up with TRBD1. Germline CDR1 and CDR2: MNHEY and SMNVEV (reference sequence). CDR3 size: 12 residues. With V trimmed by 5 bases and J by 4 bases, 1 base remained unmatched.

The genes are TRBV5-4 and TRBJ1-1, with 7 bases lining up with TRBD1. The CDR3 covers 14 residues. The V segment lost 4 bases and the J segment 1 base; nucleotides outside the gene matches: 4. The germline V gene encodes CDR1 SGHNT and CDR2 YYREEE (reference sequence). The CDR3 DNA reads TGTGCCAGCAGCATAAGGGACAGGAACACTGAAGCTTTCTTT. Its translation is CASSIRDRNTEAFF.